This T cell receptor (beta chain) was sequenced during a study of T cells after yellow fever vaccination (dated by TCRdb to the late 2010s). About the full investigation: The SMART-Seq v4 Ultra Low Input RNA kit was used to prepare libraries from fractions with low cell numbers. Two healthy male donors, one aged 18 to 30 and one aged 30 to 40 years, were included in the cohort. To follow T-cell clones before and after both primary and booster YFV17D yellow fever vaccination, bulk TCR alpha and beta repertoires underwent longitudinal sequencing. Bulk PBMC replicates and cell subsets were isolated from blood drawn at multiple timepoints before and after both primary and secondary immunization. Here is what the overall study found, with its caveats: Compared with the primary T-cell response, the secondary T-cell response was weaker but faster, peaking on day 5 rather than day 15. A small share of clonotypes was detected in both CD4 and CD8 compartments, with the overlap likely arising from convergent recombination. Most clones expanded after primary vaccination (around 97% of CD4 and around 89% of CD8) were re-detected after the booster, suggesting that broad memory maintenance occurred. Because abundant contaminating clonotypes from the bulk population could be contained in FACS-sorted repertoires, computational filtering was required. The study included only a couple of donors, which limits how far the findings can be generalized.

The sample's treatment or condition label, in plain terms: live attenuated yellow fever vaccine strain. At every blood-draw timepoint, two biological replicates of bulk PBMCs were collected. PBMCs were isolated from peripheral blood using a standard Ficoll-Paque protocol. RNA was extracted with TriZol from bulk PBMCs, CD4 and CD8 fractions, and dextramer-positive and dextramer-negative fractions. This clonotype was picked up a small number of times. The specificity of this receptor is unknown. No per-base quality is available; no much larger clone lies one base away. From the germline V gene, CDR1 is MNHEY and CDR2 is SVGEGT. The CDR3, from cysteine to phenylalanine, totals 11 residues. The DNA shown is the 33-base CDR3, in frame from base 1. Between the V and J ends, shortened by 5 bases and 5 bases respectively, the junction contains 7 bases. TCR cDNA was made using 5'RACE template switching, a step that added a universal primer site and unique molecular identifiers. cDNA synthesis was primed from both the TCR alpha and TCR beta constant segments. Two PCR steps were used to amplify libraries, with sample barcodes and sequencing adapters being added in the second step. Libraries were sequenced on Illumina HiSeq 2500 (2x100 bp) or NovaSeq (2x150 bp). For the original study's pipeline: MIGEC handled demultiplexing of reads and collapsing into UMI consensus sequences, while MiXCR performed V(D)J alignment. Using edgeR on replicate PBMC samples, clonotypes were called vaccine-responding if FDR was below 0.01 and the log2 fold change was above 5 up to day 15. CD4 or CD8 identity was assigned to each bulk clonotype according to whether the clonotype was present at higher abundance in the sequenced CD4 repertoire or the sequenced CD8 repertoire. Using fastp at Q25 and MiXCR, TCRdb reprocessed the public reads and kept productive beta chains. Under each unique CDR3 protein, matching rows form one entry showing the most common genes and DNA. The V and J calls and clone size come from TCRdb's table, not from the authors' own analysis. The sample yields 500,000 to 650,000 distinct CDR3 sequences; approximately 13% were counted once. The ten largest make up under 15% of the sample.

Rearrangement joined TRBV6-2 or TRBV6-3 to TRBJ2-7, with no D gene named confidently. The sample consisted of PBMCs, taken on the day of the yellow fever booster vaccination. The TCR was taken from a man between 25 and 39 years old who received the YFV17D yellow fever vaccine. The nucleotide sequence is TGTGCCAGCAGTGACCGCGACGAGCAGTACTTC. Its protein is CASSDRDEQYF.